These 8 T cell receptor beta chains originate from one sample sequenced in a study of beta chain features in type 1 diabetes (dated by TCRdb to 2016 to 2018). General study outcomes and caveats: Type 1 diabetes patients showed a moderate but significant shortening of TCRB CDR3 length in all four CD4+ subsets.

The library was built by means of the immunoSEQ multiplex PCR assay. The entire isolated RNA was reverse transcribed using the High Capacity cDNA Reverse Transcription Kit, and thus expressed TCRB transcripts were sequenced. Imported from immuneACCESS, the table was reduced by TCRdb to in-frame sequences with V and J called. These copies leave out some clones; in studies compared against another copy, an unresolved V gene accounts for under half, and the cause of the remainder is not known. The sample table holds a few hundred thousand clones, of which roughly an eighth were seen once. Clones ranked in the top ten supply about 0.015% of the sample. These TCRs are of unknown antigen specificity. The sequenced material came from naive CD4+ T cells from blood. Interpreted using the paper, the cell subset or site label stands for: true naive CD4+ T cells. Receptor source: a man aged 25-45 years with type 1 diabetes.

This clone was found a few times. Here the CDR3 reads CASSLEGGQGAYNEQFF. CDR3 DNA sequence: TGCGCCAGCAGCTTGGAGGGGGGACAGGGCGCCTACAATGAGCAGTTCTTC. The rearrangement links TRBV5-1 to TRBJ2-1; 9 nucleotides align to TRBD1. The CDR3 has 17 residues. Germline V CDR1 and CDR2: SGHRS, YFSETQ. V shed 0 bases, J shed 2 bases, and the junction held 6 bases outside the gene matches.

Only a few counts were recorded for this clone. The CDR3 sequence: CASSSQGGRYTF. The CDR3 region has the DNA TGTGCCAGCAGCAGCCAAGGGGGTCGGTACACCTTC. The chain uses TRBV6-5 and TRBJ1-2; D perhaps matches TRBD1 (6 bases). CDR3 size: 12 residues. CDR1 and CDR2 (germline): MNHEY, SVGAGI. V was pared by 6 bases and J by 11 bases, with 16 bases between.

CDR3 region: CASRDLGLEDDEQFF. The CDR3 region has the DNA TGTGCCAGCAGGGATTTGGGACTCGAAGACGATGAGCAGTTCTTC. The rearrangement uses TRBV2 and TRBJ2-1; TRBD2 is a possible D gene (6 bases). Per the germline V gene, CDR1 is SNHLY and CDR2 is FYNNEI. Trimming pared 6 bases from V and 8 bases from J, leaving 20 bases between. The CDR3 spans 15 residues.

This clone was seen more than once but under ten times. CDR3 nucleotides: TGTGCCAGCAGTTTCAGCGGGAGAGGCCTCAATGAGCAGTTCTTC. It yields the protein CASSFSGRGLNEQFF. This chain links TRBV28 with TRBJ2-1; 8 bases match TRBD2. From germline, CDR1 is MDHEN and CDR2 SYDVKM. V lost 3 bases and J lost 6; bases outside the gene matches: 7. CDR3 length equals 15 residues.

This clone has just a few counts. This sequence joins TRBV4-3 and TRBJ1-1; 8 bases are shared with TRBD1. This CDR3 spans 14 amino acids. Germline CDR1 and CDR2: LGHNA and YSLEER. Losses at the gene ends were 4 bases for V and 4 bases for J; bases not matched to a gene: 5. DNA of the CDR3: TGCGCCAGCAGCCGACAGGGGATCGTCACTGAAGCTTTCTTT. It translates to CASSRQGIVTEAFF.

The table lists this clone with a few counts. The rearrangement links TRBV30 to TRBJ1-5, with a possible D match to TRBD1 (5 bases). V lost 2 bases to trimming and J lost 3 bases, with 17 bases between them. The CDR3 has 16 residues. Germline CDR1 is GTSNPN and CDR2 is SVGIG (reference sequence). The CDR3 nucleotides are TGTGCCTGGAGTACTCAGGGCGCGAGCTCCAATCAGCCCCAGCATTTT. Translating it yields CAWSTQGASSNQPQHF. The full variable domain, with the rest looked up from reference TRBV30 and TRBJ1-5, is SQTIHQWPATLVQPVGSPLSLECTVEGTSNPNLYWYRQAAGRGLQLLFYSVGIGQISSEVPQNLSASRPQDRQFILSSKKLLLSDSGFYLCAWSTQGASSNQPQHFGDGTRLSIL.

This clone has more than one count but fewer than ten. The chain combines TRBV2 with TRBJ2-3, with TRBD1 identical over 9 bases. The CDR3 sequence is 13 residues long. V was clipped by 8 bases and J by 3 bases; unmatched bases: 3. Germline V gene sequence: CDR1 SNHLY, CDR2 FYNNEI. The CDR3 DNA is TGTGCCAGCGGGGGACAGGGTACAGATACGCAGTATTTT. The encoded protein is CASGGQGTDTQYF.

This clone has more than one count but fewer than ten. The chain is built from TRBV5-4 and TRBJ1-2; weak D call: TRBD1 (5 bases). With 4 bases removed from V and 1 base from J, the gap between germline ends came to 14 bases. This CDR3 comprises 15 residues. The germline gives CDR1 SGHNT, CDR2 YYREEE (reference sequence). The DNA for the CDR3 is TGTGCCAGCAGCCTCCCGGGGGAGATTAACTATGGCTACACCTTC. It yields the protein CASSLPGEINYGYTF.